The clone carrying this T cell receptor (beta chain) was recorded many times. The antigen is unknown. Each library that profiled naive CD8 cells came from roughly 18,000 to 920,000 sorted cells with 10%, 30% or 50% RNA. The data belong to a study of molecular identifiers for immune sequencing clone quantification. General study points: Clonotypes topping 20 RNA copies carried over 97% of effector molecules but under 1% of naive ones.

This CDR3 spans 13 amino acids. V was pared by 2 bases and J by 7 bases, with 12 bases between. From germline, CDR1 is SGHRS and CDR2 YFSETQ. TCRdb analysed the PCR reads with MiXCR anew, one entry per CDR3 protein. Of around 320,000 distinct CDR3 sequences detected, 24% appear once; the ten largest clones hold roughly 0.7%. The sequence was collected from a human donor in good health. Some libraries in this study had Jurkat cell RNA spiked in. The specimen sequenced was naive CD8+ T cells from blood, with Jurkat cell RNA spiked in. Subset in this sample: FACS-sorted CD8+CD4-CCR7+CD45RA+ naive T cells. V and J are TRBV5-1 and TRBJ1-1; D possibly corresponds to TRBD1 (5 bases). For the CDR3, the DNA is TGCGCCAGCAGCTTAGGCAGGGAAGATGAAGCTTTCTTT. This translates into CASSLGREDEAFF.